The clone carrying this T cell receptor (beta chain) was seen more than once but under ten times. Antigen: not known. Cultured CD4+ T cells had their DNA profiled by the Oncomine TCR Beta short-read assay. Each CDR3 protein is one row after TCRdb ran MiXCR on the PCR reads. The table includes about 13,000 distinct CDR3 sequences, roughly 27% detected once. This entry is derived from a study of vaccination and CD4 T cells after COVID-19. Study-level information: The authors used overlapping spike peptides from SARS-CoV-2, HCoV-NL63, HCoV-OC43 and HCoV-229E to stimulate cells.

The CDR3 is 17 residues long. With 5 bases removed from V and 4 bases from J, the gap between germline ends came to 23 bases. The treatment here: approximately nine-day PBMC culture with coronavirus spike peptide pools or control peptides (ViraFEST assay). The source of this sequence is a human donor who received a COVID-19 vaccine. The starting material was CD4+ T cells from blood, cultured in vitro, obtained before SARS-CoV-2 vaccination. This chain links TRBV12-3 or TRBV12-4 with TRBJ1-2; possible D gene TRBD1, 5 bases. In nucleotides, the CDR3 is TGTGCCAGCAGTCTACAGACTACCCGCAGGGAGGCCTATGGCTACACCTTC. Its protein is CASSLQTTRREAYGYTF.